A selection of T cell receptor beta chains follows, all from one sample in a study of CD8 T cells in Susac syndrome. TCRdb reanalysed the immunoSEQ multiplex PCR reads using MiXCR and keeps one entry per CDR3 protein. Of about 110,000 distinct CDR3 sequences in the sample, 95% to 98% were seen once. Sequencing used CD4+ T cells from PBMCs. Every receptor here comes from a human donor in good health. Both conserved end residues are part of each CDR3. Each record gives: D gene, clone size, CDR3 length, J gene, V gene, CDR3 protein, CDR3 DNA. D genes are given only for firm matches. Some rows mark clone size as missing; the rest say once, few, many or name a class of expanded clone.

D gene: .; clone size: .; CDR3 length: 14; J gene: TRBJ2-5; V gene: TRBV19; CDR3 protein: CASSQRGPGETQYF; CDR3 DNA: TGTGCCAGTAGTCAAAGGGGCCCCGGAGAGACCCAGTACTTC
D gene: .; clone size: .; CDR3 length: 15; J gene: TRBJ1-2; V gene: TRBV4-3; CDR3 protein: CASSQEKAALYGYTF; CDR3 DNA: TGCGCCAGCAGCCAAGAAAAGGCAGCCTTATATGGCTACACCTTC
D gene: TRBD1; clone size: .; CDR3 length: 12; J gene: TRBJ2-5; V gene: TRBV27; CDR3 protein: CASSTGVQTQYF; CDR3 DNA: TGTGCCAGTAGTACAGGGGTACAGACCCAGTACTTC
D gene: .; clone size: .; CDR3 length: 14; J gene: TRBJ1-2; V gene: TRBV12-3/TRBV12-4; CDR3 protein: CASSLNRDTYGYTF; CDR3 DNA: TGTGCCAGCAGTTTAAACAGGGACACCTATGGCTACACCTTC
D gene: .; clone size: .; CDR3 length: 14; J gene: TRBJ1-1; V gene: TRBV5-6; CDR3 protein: CASSFGSSGTEAFF; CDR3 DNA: TGTGCCAGCAGCTTTGGAAGCTCGGGCACTGAAGCTTTCTTT
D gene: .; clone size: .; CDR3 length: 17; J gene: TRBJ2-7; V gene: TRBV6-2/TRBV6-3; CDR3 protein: CASSAGTPRSALREQYF; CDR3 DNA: TGTGCCAGCAGTGCCGGGACTCCCCGATCGGCCCTACGCGAGCAGTACTTC
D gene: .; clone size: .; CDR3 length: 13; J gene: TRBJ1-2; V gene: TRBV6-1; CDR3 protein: CATQRQGLYGYTF; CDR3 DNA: TGTGCCACCCAGCGCCAGGGCCTCTATGGCTACACCTTC
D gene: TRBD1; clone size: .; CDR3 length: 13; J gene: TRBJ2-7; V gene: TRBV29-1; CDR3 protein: CSVTDRGGGEQYF; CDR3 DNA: TGCAGCGTGACGGACAGGGGAGGGGGCGAGCAGTACTTC
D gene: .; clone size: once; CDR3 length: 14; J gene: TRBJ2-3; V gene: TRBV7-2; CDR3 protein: CASSPSPSKDTQYF; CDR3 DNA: TGTGCCAGCAGCCCCAGCCCTAGTAAGGATACGCAGTATTTT
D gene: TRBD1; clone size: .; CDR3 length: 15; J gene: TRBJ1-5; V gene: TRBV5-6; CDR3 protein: CASSSTTGSNQPQHF; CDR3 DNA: TGTGCCAGCAGCTCTACGACAGGGAGCAATCAGCCCCAGCATTTT
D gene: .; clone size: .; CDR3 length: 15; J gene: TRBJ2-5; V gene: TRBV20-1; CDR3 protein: CSARLHPGDQETQYF; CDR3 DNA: TGCAGTGCTAGACTCCACCCGGGGGACCAAGAGACCCAGTACTTC
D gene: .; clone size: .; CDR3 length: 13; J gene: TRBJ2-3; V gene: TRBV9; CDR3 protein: CASSATTEDTQYF; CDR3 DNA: TGTGCCAGCAGCGCGACGACCGAAGATACGCAGTATTTT
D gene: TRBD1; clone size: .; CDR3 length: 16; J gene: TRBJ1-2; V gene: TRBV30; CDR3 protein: CAWSAAGRTGVVGYTF; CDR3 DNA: TGTGCCTGGAGTGCCGCCGGGAGGACAGGGGTTGTTGGCTACACCTTC
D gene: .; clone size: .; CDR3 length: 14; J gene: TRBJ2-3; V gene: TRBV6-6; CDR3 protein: CASSTGGGTDTQYF; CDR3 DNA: TGTGCCAGCAGTACTGGTGGCGGCACAGATACGCAGTATTTT
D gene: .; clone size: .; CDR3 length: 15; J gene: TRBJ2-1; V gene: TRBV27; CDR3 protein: CASSLGGNNYNEQFF; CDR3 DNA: TGTGCCAGCAGCCTAGGGGGGAACAACTACAATGAGCAGTTCTTC
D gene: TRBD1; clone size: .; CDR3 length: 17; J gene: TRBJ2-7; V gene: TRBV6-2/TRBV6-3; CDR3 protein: CASSPTPGQGSSYEQYF; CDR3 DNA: TGTGCCAGCAGCCCTACACCGGGACAGGGGAGCTCCTACGAGCAGTACTTC
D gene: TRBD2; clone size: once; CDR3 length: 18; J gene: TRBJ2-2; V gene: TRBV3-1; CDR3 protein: CASSQEIRLAGQTGELFF; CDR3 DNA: TGTGCCAGCAGTCAAGAGATCAGGCTAGCGGGACAAACCGGGGAGCTGTTTTTT
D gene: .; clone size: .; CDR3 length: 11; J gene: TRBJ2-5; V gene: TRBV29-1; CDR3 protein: CSVEEGHGRYF; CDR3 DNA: TGCAGCGTTGAAGAGGGACACGGTCGATACTTC
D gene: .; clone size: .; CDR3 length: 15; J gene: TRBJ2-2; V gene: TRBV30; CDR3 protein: CAWRWDGANTGELFF; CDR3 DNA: TGTGCCTGGAGATGGGACGGTGCGAACACCGGGGAGCTGTTTTTT
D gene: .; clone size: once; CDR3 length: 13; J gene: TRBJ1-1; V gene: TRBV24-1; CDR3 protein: CATSDFKNTEAFF; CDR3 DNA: TGTGCCACCAGTGATTTTAAGAACACTGAAGCTTTCTTT
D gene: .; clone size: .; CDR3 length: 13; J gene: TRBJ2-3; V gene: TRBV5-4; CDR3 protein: CASSRRFTDTQYF; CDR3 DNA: TGTGCCAGCAGCCGCCGGTTCACAGATACGCAGTATTTT
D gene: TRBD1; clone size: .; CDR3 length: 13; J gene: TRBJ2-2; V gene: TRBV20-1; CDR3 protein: CSAPRQGTGELFF; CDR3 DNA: TGCAGTGCTCCTAGACAGGGCACCGGGGAGCTGTTTTTT
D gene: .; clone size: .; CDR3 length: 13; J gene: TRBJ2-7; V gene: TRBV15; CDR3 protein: CATSRDPLYEQYF; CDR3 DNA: TGTGCCACCAGCAGAGATCCATTATACGAGCAGTACTTC
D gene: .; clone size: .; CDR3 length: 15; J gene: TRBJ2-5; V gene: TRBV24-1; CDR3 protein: CATSPRGEGVQSQYF; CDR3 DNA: TGTGCCACCAGTCCCAGAGGAGAGGGGGTACAGTCCCAGTACTTC
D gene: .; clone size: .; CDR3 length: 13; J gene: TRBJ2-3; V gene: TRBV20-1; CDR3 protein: CSASRALPDTQYF; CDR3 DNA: TGCAGTGCTAGCCGGGCCCTCCCAGATACGCAGTATTTT
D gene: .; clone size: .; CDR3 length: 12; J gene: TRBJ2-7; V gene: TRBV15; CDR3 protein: CATSTTEYEQYF; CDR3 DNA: TGTGCCACCAGCACTACGGAGTACGAGCAGTACTTC
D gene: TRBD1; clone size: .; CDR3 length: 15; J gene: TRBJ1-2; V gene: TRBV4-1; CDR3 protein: CASSQEDRGNYGYTF; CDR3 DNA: TGCGCCAGCAGCCAAGAGGACAGGGGAAACTATGGCTACACCTTC
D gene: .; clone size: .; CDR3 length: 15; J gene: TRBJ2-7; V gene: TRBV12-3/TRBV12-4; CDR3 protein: CASSRERGAVYEQYF; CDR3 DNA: TGTGCCAGCAGCCGGGAGAGGGGGGCCGTCTACGAGCAGTACTTC
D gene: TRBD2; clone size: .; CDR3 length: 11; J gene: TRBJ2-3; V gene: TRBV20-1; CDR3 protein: CRAGGPDTQYF; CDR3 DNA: TGCAGAGCGGGAGGCCCAGATACGCAGTATTTT
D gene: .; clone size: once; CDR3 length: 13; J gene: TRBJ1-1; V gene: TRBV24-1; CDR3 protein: CATSASPNTEAFF; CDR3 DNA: TGTGCCACCAGTGCTTCCCCGAACACTGAAGCTTTCTTT
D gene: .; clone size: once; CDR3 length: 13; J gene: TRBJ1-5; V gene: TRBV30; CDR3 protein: CAWCGGQGQPQHF; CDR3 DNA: TGTGCCTGGTGCGGGGGGCAAGGGCAGCCCCAGCATTTT
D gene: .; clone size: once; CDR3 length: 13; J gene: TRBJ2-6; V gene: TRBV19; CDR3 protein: CASSDSGANVLTF; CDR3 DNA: TGTGCCAGTAGCGACTCTGGGGCCAACGTCCTGACTTTC
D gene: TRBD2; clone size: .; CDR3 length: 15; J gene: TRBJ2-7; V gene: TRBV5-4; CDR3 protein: CASSTPSQGLGEQYF; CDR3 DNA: TGTGCCAGCAGCACTCCCTCACAGGGACTAGGGGAGCAGTACTTC
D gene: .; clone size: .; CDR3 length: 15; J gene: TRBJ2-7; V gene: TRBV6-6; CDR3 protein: CASSYTTGRDYEQYF; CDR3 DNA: TGTGCCAGCAGTTACACGACAGGAAGGGACTACGAGCAGTACTTC
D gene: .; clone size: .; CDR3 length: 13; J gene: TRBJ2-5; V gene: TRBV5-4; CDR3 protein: CASSLQVGETQYF; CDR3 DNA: TGTGCCAGCAGCTTGCAGGTCGGGGAGACCCAGTACTTC
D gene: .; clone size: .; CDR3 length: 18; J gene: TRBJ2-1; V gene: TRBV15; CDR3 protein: CATSSGVEPGFSYNEQFF; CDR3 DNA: TGTGCCACCAGCAGTGGTGTGGAACCCGGGTTCTCCTACAATGAGCAGTTCTTC
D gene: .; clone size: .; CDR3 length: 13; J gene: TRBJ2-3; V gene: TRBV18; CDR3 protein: CASLDRVTDTQYF; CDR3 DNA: TGTGCCAGTTTGGACAGAGTCACAGATACGCAGTATTTT
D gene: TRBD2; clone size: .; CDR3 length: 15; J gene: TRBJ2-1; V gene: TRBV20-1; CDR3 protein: CSASRGSGRAHEQFF; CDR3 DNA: TGCAGTGCATCGAGGGGGAGCGGGAGGGCACATGAGCAGTTCTTC
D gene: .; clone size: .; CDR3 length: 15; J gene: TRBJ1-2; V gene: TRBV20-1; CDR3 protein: CSARGEGGTNYGYTF; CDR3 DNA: TGCAGTGCTAGAGGCGAAGGGGGTACTAACTATGGCTACACCTTC
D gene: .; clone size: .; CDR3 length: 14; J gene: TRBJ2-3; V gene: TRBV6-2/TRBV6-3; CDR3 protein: CASSYSAYTDTQYF; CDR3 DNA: TGTGCCAGCAGTTACTCCGCGTACACAGATACGCAGTATTTT
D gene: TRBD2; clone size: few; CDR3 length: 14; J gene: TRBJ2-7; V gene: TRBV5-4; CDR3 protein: CASSYGTSGDEQYF; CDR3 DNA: TGTGCCAGCAGCTACGGGACTAGCGGGGACGAGCAGTACTTC
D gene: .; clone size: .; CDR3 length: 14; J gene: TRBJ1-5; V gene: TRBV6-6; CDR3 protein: CASSYPDGGGTQHF; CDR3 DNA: TGTGCCAGCAGTTACCCGGACGGAGGCGGGACCCAGCATTTT
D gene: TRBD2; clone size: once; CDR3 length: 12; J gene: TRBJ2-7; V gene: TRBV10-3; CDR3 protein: CAIGGGMAEQYF; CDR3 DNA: TGTGCCATCGGGGGGGGAATGGCCGAGCAGTACTTC
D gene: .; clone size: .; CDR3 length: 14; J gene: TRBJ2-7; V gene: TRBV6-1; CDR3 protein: CASSEVGRSYEQYF; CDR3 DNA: TGTGCCAGCAGTGAAGTTGGCCGCTCCTACGAGCAGTACTTC
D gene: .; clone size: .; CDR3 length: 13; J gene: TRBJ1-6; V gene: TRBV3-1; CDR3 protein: CASSQGKDSPLHF; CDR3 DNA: TGTGCCAGCAGCCAGGGGAAGGATTCACCCCTCCACTTT
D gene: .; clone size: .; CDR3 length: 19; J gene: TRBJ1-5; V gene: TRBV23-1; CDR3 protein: CASSRVLMEGPGEGQPQHF; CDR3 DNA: TGCGCCAGCAGTCGGGTCTTGATGGAGGGCCCGGGAGAGGGGCAGCCCCAGCATTTT
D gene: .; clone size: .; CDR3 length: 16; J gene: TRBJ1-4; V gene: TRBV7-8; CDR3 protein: CASSLALRSSNEKLFF; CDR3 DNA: TGTGCCAGCAGCTTAGCGCTTCGGTCTTCTAATGAAAAACTGTTTTTT
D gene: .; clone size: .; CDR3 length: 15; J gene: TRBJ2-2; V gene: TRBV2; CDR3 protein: CASSDRLANTGELFF; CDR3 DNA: TGTGCCAGCAGTGATCGGCTAGCGAACACCGGGGAGCTGTTTTTT
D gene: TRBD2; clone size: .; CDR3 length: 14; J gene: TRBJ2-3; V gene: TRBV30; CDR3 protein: CAWRASGVGDTQYF; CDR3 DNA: TGTGCCTGGAGAGCTAGCGGGGTGGGAGATACGCAGTATTTT
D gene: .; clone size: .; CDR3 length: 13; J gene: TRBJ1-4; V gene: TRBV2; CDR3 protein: CASSRQPNEKLFF; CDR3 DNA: TGTGCCAGCAGCCGACAGCCCAATGAAAAACTGTTTTTT
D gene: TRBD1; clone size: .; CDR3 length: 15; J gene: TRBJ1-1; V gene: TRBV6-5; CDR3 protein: CASSYSWQGASEAFF; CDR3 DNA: TGTGCCAGCAGTTACTCCTGGCAGGGGGCTAGTGAAGCTTTCTTT
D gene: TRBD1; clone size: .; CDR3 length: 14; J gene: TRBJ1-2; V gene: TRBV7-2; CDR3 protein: CASSRGQGGYGYTF; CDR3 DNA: TGTGCCAGCAGCCGGGGACAGGGGGGCTATGGCTACACCTTC
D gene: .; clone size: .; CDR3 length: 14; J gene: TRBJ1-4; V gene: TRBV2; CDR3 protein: CASILHTTGEKLFF; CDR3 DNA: TGTGCCAGCATTTTACACACGACCGGGGAAAAACTGTTTTTT
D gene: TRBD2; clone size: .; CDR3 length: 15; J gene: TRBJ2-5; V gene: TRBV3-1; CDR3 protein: CASSLSSGQSETQYF; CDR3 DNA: TGTGCCAGCAGCCTCTCTAGCGGGCAGTCGGAGACCCAGTACTTC